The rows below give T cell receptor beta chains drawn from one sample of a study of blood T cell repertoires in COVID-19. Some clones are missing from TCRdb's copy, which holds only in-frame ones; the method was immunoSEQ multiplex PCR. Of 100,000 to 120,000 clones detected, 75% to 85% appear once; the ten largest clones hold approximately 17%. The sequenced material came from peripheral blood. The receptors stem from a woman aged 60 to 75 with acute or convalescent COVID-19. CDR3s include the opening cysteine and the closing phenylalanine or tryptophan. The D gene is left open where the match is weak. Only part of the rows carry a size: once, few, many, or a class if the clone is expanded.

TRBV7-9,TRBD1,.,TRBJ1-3,CASSPRTGSEGGNTIYF,TGTGCCAGCAGCCCTAGGACAGGCTCTGAGGGTGGAAACACCATATATTTT
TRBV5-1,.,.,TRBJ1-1,CASSYDKDTEAFF,TGCGCCAGCAGCTACGACAAGGACACTGAAGCTTTCTTT
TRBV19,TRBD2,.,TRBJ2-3,CASRSGGGTDTQYF,TGTGCCAGTAGAAGCGGGGGGGGAACAGATACGCAGTATTTT
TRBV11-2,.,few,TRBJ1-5,CASSLDMQARQPQHF,TGTGCCAGCAGCTTAGATATGCAGGCGCGCCAGCCCCAGCATTTT
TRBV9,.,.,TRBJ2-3,CASMGVSTDTQYF,TGTGCCAGCATGGGCGTGAGCACAGATACGCAGTATTTT
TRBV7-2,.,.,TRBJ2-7,CASSSQGYYEQYF,TGTGCCAGCAGCTCACAGGGATACTACGAGCAGTACTTC
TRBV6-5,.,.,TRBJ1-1,CASKSLAEAFF,TGTGCCAGCAAGAGCTTGGCTGAAGCTTTCTTT
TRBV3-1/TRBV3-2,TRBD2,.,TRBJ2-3,CASSQNRLGSGADTQYF,TGTGCCAGCAGCCAAAACCGACTGGGGAGCGGGGCAGATACGCAGTATTTT
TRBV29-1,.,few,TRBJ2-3,CSVAGLDTQYF,TGCAGCGTGGCGGGGTTAGATACGCAGTATTTT
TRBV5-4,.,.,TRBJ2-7,CASSSPVSGTYEQYF,TGTGCCAGCAGCTCCCCAGTTAGCGGAACCTACGAGCAGTACTTC
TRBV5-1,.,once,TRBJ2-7,CASSLVWRGPQSYEQYF,TGCGCCAGCAGCTTGGTATGGCGGGGGCCTCAATCCTACGAGCAGTACTTC
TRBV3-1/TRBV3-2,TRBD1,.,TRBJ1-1,CASSQGWDSRTEAFF,TGTGCCAGCAGCCAAGGGTGGGACAGTCGCACTGAAGCTTTCTTT
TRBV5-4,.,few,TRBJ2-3,CASSQRDSTGDTQYF,TGTGCCAGCAGCCAACGGGACTCTACGGGGGATACGCAGTATTTT
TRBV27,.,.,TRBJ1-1,CASSFFDRKEAFF,TGTGCCAGCAGTTTTTTCGACAGAAAAGAAGCTTTCTTT
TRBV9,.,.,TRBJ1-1,CASSVASNTEAFF,TGTGCCAGCAGCGTAGCCTCGAACACTGAAGCTTTCTTT
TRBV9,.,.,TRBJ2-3,CASSVDGHSTDTQYF,TGTGCCAGCAGCGTAGATGGACACAGCACAGATACGCAGTATTTT
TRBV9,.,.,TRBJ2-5,CASSVQSQETQYF,TGTGCCAGCAGCGTCCAATCCCAAGAGACCCAGTACTTC
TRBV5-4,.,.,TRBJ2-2,CASSPEGAFVTGELFF,TGTGCCAGCAGCCCAGAAGGGGCCTTCGTCACCGGGGAGCTGTTTTTT
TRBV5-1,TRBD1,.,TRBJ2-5,CASSQGQGKETQYF,TGCGCCAGCAGCCAAGGACAGGGTAAAGAGACCCAGTACTTC
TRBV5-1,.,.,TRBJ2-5,CASSLVADQETQYF,TGCGCCAGCAGCTTGGTTGCGGATCAAGAGACCCAGTACTTC
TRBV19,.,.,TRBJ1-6,CASSIGWWPLHF,TGTGCCAGTAGTATCGGGTGGTGGCCCCTCCACTTT
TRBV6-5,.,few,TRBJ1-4,CASSPGSTNEKLFF,TGTGCCAGCAGCCCAGGATCAACTAATGAAAAACTGTTTTTT
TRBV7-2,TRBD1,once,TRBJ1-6,CASSLGSTGRSSPLHF,TGTGCCAGCAGCTTGGGATCGACAGGGAGGAGTTCACCCCTCCACTTT
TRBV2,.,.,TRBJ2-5,CASSELEGQETQYF,TGTGCCAGCAGTGAACTGGAGGGCCAAGAGACCCAGTACTTC
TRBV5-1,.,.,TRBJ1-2,CASSLDRPSSYGYTF,TGCGCCAGCAGCTTGGACAGACCCTCCTCCTATGGCTACACCTTC
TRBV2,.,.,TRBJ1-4,CASNTLTDNEKLFF,TGTGCCAGCAATACCCTAACAGATAATGAAAAACTGTTTTTT
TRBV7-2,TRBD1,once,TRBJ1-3,CASSLEQGVNTIYF,TGTGCCAGCAGCTTAGAGCAGGGGGTAAACACCATATATTTT
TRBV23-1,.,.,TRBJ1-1,CASNFGSAEAFF,TGCGCCAGCAATTTTGGTAGCGCTGAAGCTTTCTTT
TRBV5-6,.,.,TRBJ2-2,CASSLNTGELFF,TGTGCCAGCAGTTTAAACACCGGGGAGCTGTTTTTT
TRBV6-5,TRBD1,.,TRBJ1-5,CASSPWTGLKQPQHF,TGTGCCAGCAGTCCGTGGACAGGGCTGAAACAGCCCCAGCATTTT
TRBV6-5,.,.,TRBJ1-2,CASSPGWGYGYTF,TGTGCCAGCAGTCCAGGGTGGGGCTATGGCTACACCTTC